This TCR beta chain was obtained from a study of T-cell reconstitution after alpha-beta-depleted transplantation in children. A TCRbeta library incorporating unique molecular identifiers was prepared. From the PCR reads, TCRdb called clonotypes with MiXCR, one entry per CDR3 protein. The repertoire consists of 500,000 or so distinct CDR3 sequences, with 32% occurring once and the leading ten covering around 2.5%. Sequenced here: PBMCs from the stem cell graft donor, sampled from the stem cell graft. The clonotype was recovered from a human donor who donated a stem cell graft to a child with aplastic anemia.

The CDR3 is CSGGGGDYGSTF. In DNA, the CDR3 is TGCAGCGGCGGAGGGGGGGACTATGGTTCCACCTTC. The chain has TRBV29-1 and TRBJ1-2; TRBD1 might be the D (6 bases). Germline V gene data show CDR1 as SQVTM and CDR2 as ANQGSEA. The CDR3 is 12 residues long. V was clipped by 7 bases and J by 13 bases, with 22 bases between them.